One T cell receptor beta chain is described in this entry. This clone was picked up a small number of times. Its antigen remains unidentified. One base away there is no much larger clone; base qualities are not given. In the ViraFEST assay, PBMC were stimulated with viral peptide pools, and TCR sequencing was then used to find antigen-specific CD4+ T cell clonotypes based on their expansion. After around ten days of culture, CD4+ T cells were isolated with the EasySep CD4+ T cell isolation kit. Participants received two doses of either the BNT162b2 or the mRNA-1273 mRNA SARS-CoV-2 vaccine. The absence of prior SARS-CoV-2 infection in healthy vaccine recipients was confirmed by negative nucleocapsid antibodies before and after vaccination. Around 2.1 million PBMC per well were cultured with 10 ug/ml peptides in IMDM containing 5% human AB serum, approximately 9.1 IU/ml IL-2 and gentamicin. On days 3 and 7, half of the culture medium was replaced with fresh IL-2-containing medium. Unless noted otherwise, every peptide stimulation condition was grown in triplicate wells. PBMC were separated from whole blood using Ficoll-Paque Plus gradient centrifugation and were then either cryopreserved at -140C or used fresh. Overlapping peptide pools spanned the spike proteins of SARS-CoV-2 and the common cold coronaviruses HCoV-NL63, HCoV-OC43 and HCoV-229E. The QIAamp micro DNA kit was used to extract genomic DNA from the cultured CD4+ T cells.

These data belong to a study of vaccination effects on CD4 cells after COVID-19 (dated by TCRdb to between 2021 and 2023). In the study overall: Across the study, the median time from the second dose to post-vaccine sampling was 72 days (range 14 to 241). Altogether, some ten COVID-19 convalescent patients and several SARS-CoV-2-naive healthy vaccine recipients made up the full study. SARS-CoV-2 spike-specific CD4+ TCR repertoires were compared before and after mRNA vaccination in COVID-19 convalescent patients and in infection-naive vaccine recipients. In the study, cultures from other donors were sequenced using the Oncomine TCR Beta short-read assay on an Illumina iSeq 100. Paper-wide results and their limitations: Marked clonal contraction was observed in both infection-induced and vaccine-induced clones at late post-vaccination timepoints, consistent with waning T cell responses. In healthy vaccine recipients, vaccine-induced clones were almost all SARS-CoV-2 mono-reactive, with only 1 of 255 being cross-reactive with common cold coronaviruses. The study was limited by a small number of convalescent patients and lacked early post-infection timepoints.

Library creation used the immunoSEQ multiplex PCR assay. TCR beta CDR3 sequencing was performed on DNA from the cultured, isolated CD4+ T cells. The authors processed their data as follows. Non-productive TCR sequences were discarded, and reads were trimmed to the CDR3 region, with only CDR3s of 7 or more amino acids retained. The MANAFEST web app was used to identify antigen-specific clonotypes by comparing expansion in peptide wells with expansion in reference cultures. To be called positive, a clone needed expansion at FDR<0.05 compared with the reference and with all other wells, an odds ratio greater than 5, and a frequency greater than 0.1% in two replicate wells. Clonotypes significantly expanded in SARS-CoV-2 spike wells and in at least one common cold coronavirus spike condition were defined as cross-reactive. Using the stringdist R package, CDR3 similarity was measured by Levenshtein distance, and unrooted trees were constructed with ape in R 3.6.1. As stored in TCRdb, this immuneACCESS dataset retains in-frame rearrangements with V and J assigned. A fraction of the clones does not appear; measured against another copy, unresolved V genes explain less than half of the discrepancy, and the remainder lacks a known reason. Clonal size and the V and J genes are those of that table, whereas D and trimming came from the DNA. The sample table shows more than 13,000 clones, and 65% to 75% are seen once. In total, the top ten clones hold 20% to 25% of the sample.

Relative to germline, V is 2 bases shorter and J is 8 bases shorter, with 10 bases between their ends. The CDR3, from cysteine to phenylalanine, totals 13 residues. Just CDR3 DNA is preserved here, 39 bases in frame from base 1. The germline V gene (reference sequence) specifies SGHNT as CDR1 and YYREEE as CDR2. The clonotype was recovered from a human donor who received a COVID-19 vaccine. The chain was built from TRBV5-4 and TRBJ1-4; too little of a D gene remains to name it. The sample here was CD4+ T cells from PBMCs cultured with HCoV-NL63 spike peptides, taken after COVID-19 vaccination. The cell subset or site label corresponds to: HCoV-NL63 spike overlapping peptide pool stimulation. The encoded CDR3 is CASSFGRGEKLFF. DNA sequence: TGTGCCAGCAGCTTCGGGCGGGGAGAAAAACTGTTTTTT.